This T cell receptor beta chain was retrieved from a study of blood T cell repertoires in COVID-19. At the level of the study: The analysed material was cDNA or gDNA that came from T cells, B-cell-depleted T cells, or PBMCs.

Original data processing: Amplifying reference gene primers gave estimates of nucleated cell counts. The repertoire was sequenced with immunoSEQ multiplex PCR; TCRdb's copy has only in-frame clones and lacks some. V and J calls and clone size follow that table, whereas D and trimming were derived from the DNA. Of roughly 190,000 clones in the sample, 86% were seen once. The CDR3 loop spans 14 amino acids. Germline assignment: CDR1 LGHNA and CDR2 YSLEER. Trimming took 1 base from V and 3 from J, leaving 9 bases between them. Input material: peripheral blood. This rearrangement joins TRBV4-3 to TRBJ1-2, with D perhaps TRBD1 (5 bases). This clonotype originated in a woman over 75 in a cohort sampled during active or convalescent COVID-19. In nucleotides, the CDR3 is TGCGCCAGCAGCCAAGTATCGGGGGACTATGGCTACACCTTC. Its translation is CASSQVSGDYGYTF.